The T cell receptor (beta chain) described here comes from a study of T-cell memory formation after mild COVID-19. Looking at the study overall: There were largely donor-specific TCR clusters.

One entry per CDR3 protein, called by TCRdb with MiXCR from the 5' RACE reads. The table shows approximately 560,000 distinct CDR3 sequences, with roughly 17% occurring only once. The CDR3 is made up of 15 amino acids. With 3 bases clipped from V and 6 bases from J, the junction kept 7 bases outside the gene matches. Germline V gene lookup returns CDR1 SEHNR and CDR2 FQNEAQ (reference sequence). This clonotype came up a few times. The sequencing sample was made of PBMCs or a T cell subset sorted from them (not recorded which). The receptor comes from an adult woman who had mild COVID-19 (a few samples of this study predate the infection). Cell type and time point are not known. The chain is built from TRBV7-9 and TRBJ2-1, with TRBD2 identical over 8 bases. The CDR3 DNA is TGTGCCAGCAGCTTGGGGACTAGGGTTGGCAATGAGCAGTTCTTC. This translates into CASSLGTRVGNEQFF.